This T cell receptor beta chain was sequenced for a study of vaccination and CD4 T cells after COVID-19. Overall study context: Post-diagnosis, post-COVID samples were collected after a median roughly 100 days, ranging 35 to 161. Study-wide results and limits: Median reactive clonotypes, those recognizing SARS-CoV-2, rose from around 20 to 38, not significantly.

Notes on this clonotype: Its antigen remains unidentified.

Cultured CD4+ T cell DNA was sequenced using the Oncomine TCR Beta short-read assay. MiXCR, run by TCRdb on the PCR reads, gives a single entry per CDR3 protein. This table has some 7,600 distinct CDR3 sequences, about 55% appearing once. Germline V gene data show CDR1 as SGHTA and CDR2 as FQGNSA. This CDR3 comprises 14 residues. V shed 1 base, J shed 7 bases, and the junction held 5 bases outside the gene matches. Regarding treatment: approximately 10-day PBMC culture with coronavirus spike peptide pools or control peptides (ViraFEST assay). The dates of positive PCR tests extended from March through December 2020 and came before the US Alpha, Beta and Delta variants.

The chain uses TRBV7-2 and TRBJ1-2; 8 bases align to TRBD1. Sequencing was carried out using CD4+ T cells from blood, cultured in vitro. This TCR came from a human donor who had recovered from COVID-19. For the CDR3, the DNA is TGTGCCAGCAGCTTAGGGACAGGGACGGGTGGCTACACCTTC. Amino acids: CASSLGTGTGGYTF.